These 27 T cell receptor beta chains share one sample of origin, sequenced in a study of identical twins. TCRdb analysed the 5' RACE reads with MiXCR anew, one entry per CDR3 protein. The sample yields some 250,000 distinct CDR3 sequences, more than 9.5% seen once. A further study also used this sample, focusing on yellow fever vaccine responses in identical twins.

The specimen sequenced was memory (CD45RO+) T cells sorted from blood. The receptors originated from a woman younger than 35 in good health.

The chain has TRBV7-6 and TRBJ2-3; tentatively, D is TRBD1 (6 bases). Germline V gene lookup returns CDR1 SGHVS and CDR2 FNYEAQ. This CDR3 region has 16 residues. V was clipped by 5 bases and J by 0 bases, with 15 bases between them. The chain's CDR3 is CASSIAGASSTDTQYF. The CDR3 nucleotides read TGTGCCAGCAGCATTGCAGGGGCCTCTAGCACAGATACGCAGTATTTT. The full variable domain, rest sourced from reference TRBV7-6 and TRBJ2-3, is GAGVSQSPRYKVTKRGQDVALRCDPISGHVSLYWYRQALGQGPEFLTYFNYEAQQDKSGLPNDRFSAERPEGSISTLTIQRTEQRDSAMYRCASSIAGASSTDTQYFGPGTRLTVL.

This clonotype was seen repeatedly, ten times or more. The gene calls are TRBV2 and TRBJ2-1; 7 positions agree with TRBD2. Germline CDR1 reads SNHLY; CDR2 reads FYNNEI. The CDR3 loop spans 16 amino acids. After removal of 6 bases from V and 8 bases from J, the junction contained 16 bases not matched to a gene. DNA for the CDR3: TGTGCCAGCAGACTCCAACGTGGACTAGACGGCGATGAGCAGTTCTTC. It translates to CASRLQRGLDGDEQFF. The variable domain in full, completed from reference TRBV2 and TRBJ2-1, reads EPEVTQTPSHQVTQMGQEVILRCVPISNHLYFYWYRQILGQKVEFLVSFYNNEISEKSEIFDDQFSVERPDGSNFTLKIRSTKLEDSAMYFCASRLQRGLDGDEQFFGPGTRLTVL.

This clonotype appeared a few times. The genes are TRBV3-1 and TRBJ2-7, with 9 bases aligning to TRBD1. Trimming took 3 bases from V and 6 from J; bases not matched to a gene: 9. The CDR3 consists of 15 residues. Germline CDR1 is LGHDT and CDR2 is YNNKEL (reference sequence). The CDR3 coding sequence is TGTGCCAGCAGCCACGGGACAGGGCTTCACAGCGAGCAGTACTTC. It codes for CASSHGTGLHSEQYF.

This clonotype came up many times. The rearrangement links TRBV29-1 to TRBJ2-3, with D unclear. There are 15 residues in the CDR3. V was trimmed by 4 bases and J by 5 bases, leaving 19 bases between them. Germline V gene sequence: CDR1 SQVTM, CDR2 ANQGSEA. This CDR3 is CSVAVLGSSIDTQYF. Written as DNA, the CDR3 is TGCAGCGTTGCGGTCCTAGGGTCCAGTATAGATACGCAGTATTTT.

This clonotype has only a few counts. The chain joins TRBV6-5 to TRBJ2-5, with TRBD1 identical over 9 bases. Germline loops: CDR1 MNHEY, CDR2 SVGAGI. The V gene end was trimmed by 0 bases and the J gene end by 5 bases; junction bases not matched to a gene: 7. The CDR3 contains 16 residues. The CDR3 DNA follows: TGTGCCAGCAGTTACTCGAGGACAGGGGTTTGGGAGACCCAGTACTTC. It encodes CASSYSRTGVWETQYF.

The chain has TRBV5-5 and TRBJ1-1, with no clear D. V shed 2 bases and J shed 3 bases, with 8 bases lying between them. Germline loops: CDR1 SGHKS, CDR2 YYEKEE (reference sequence). This CDR3 has 13 amino acids. The CDR3 sequence is CASSFMTDTEAFF. The DNA of the CDR3 is TGTGCCAGCAGCTTTATGACGGACACTGAAGCTTTCTTT.

This clonotype turned up a few times. V and J are TRBV14 and TRBJ2-1; 11 positions match TRBD2. Trimming cost V 6 bases and J 10 bases; bases outside gene matches: 11. Germline CDR1 and CDR2: SGHDN and FVKESK. The CDR3 totals 15 residues. This chain's CDR3 is CASRLAGALPPEQFF. The CDR3 DNA sequence: TGTGCCAGCAGACTAGCGGGGGCTCTCCCCCCGGAGCAGTTCTTC.

The rearrangement links TRBV11-1 to TRBJ1-1, with TRBD1 matching 7 bases. Trimming took 0 bases from V and 2 from J; bases not matched to a gene: 6. CDR1 is SGHAT, CDR2 FQDESV, per germline (reference sequence). CDR3 size: 16 residues. The CDR3 loop is CASSLAGGGFNTEAFF. Written as DNA, the CDR3 is TGTGCCAGCAGCTTAGCAGGGGGCGGTTTTAACACTGAAGCTTTCTTT.

As DNA, the CDR3 is TGTGCCAGCAGCTTCTCGATCCGCGCGCAAGAGACCCAGTACTTC. Translated, it gives CASSFSIRAQETQYF. This sequence joins TRBV5-6 and TRBJ2-5; D is unclear. The germline V gene encodes CDR1 SGHDT and CDR2 YYEEEE. The CDR3 loop spans 15 amino acids. With 2 bases removed from V and 2 bases from J, the gap between germline ends came to 13 bases.

This clonotype was seen only a few times. The V and J genes are TRBV5-6 and TRBJ2-7; 9 bases map to TRBD1. CDR1 is SGHDT, CDR2 YYEEEE, per germline. The CDR3 loop spans 15 amino acids. The V segment lost 5 bases and the J segment 3 bases; nucleotides outside the gene matches: 9. The CDR3 sequence is CASSPTGGIFYEQYF. DNA for the CDR3: TGTGCCAGCAGTCCTACAGGGGGCATCTTCTACGAGCAGTACTTC.

CDR3 sequence reads: CASSSAGTGAYEQYF. Here the CDR3 DNA reads TGTGCCAGCAGTTCCGCCGGGACGGGGGCCTACGAGCAGTACTTC. The J gene is TRBJ2-7, the V gene TRBV28; D is possibly TRBD2 (6 bases). Germline CDR1 MDHEN, CDR2 SYDVKM. V lost 4 bases and J lost 2, with 15 bases in between. This CDR3 is built from 15 residues.

There are many counts of this clonotype. This rearrangement joins TRBV5-1 to TRBJ1-2; D unresolved. CDR3 length: 14 amino acids. CDR1 and CDR2 (germline): SGHRS, YFSETQ. Trimming shortened V by 4 bases and J by 0 bases, and 10 bases separated the two germline ends. For the CDR3, the DNA is TGCGCCAGCAGCCCAGAGAGTTCTAACTATGGCTACACCTTC. Encoded protein: CASSPESSNYGYTF. The complete variable domain, with remaining parts taken from reference TRBV5-1 and TRBJ1-2, reads KAGVTQTPRYLIKTRGQQVTLSCSPISGHRSVSWYQQTPGQGLQFLFEYFSETQRNKGNFPGRFSGRQFSNSRSEMNVSTLELGDSALYLCASSPESSNYGYTFGSGTRLTVV.

The chain joins TRBV2 to TRBJ2-3; 13 bases line up with TRBD2. Looked up from germline, CDR1 is SNHLY and CDR2 is FYNNEI. This CDR3 spans 16 amino acids. The J segment lost 6 bases and the V segment lost 7 bases, leaving 10 bases of the junction unmatched. The DNA of the CDR3 is TGTGCCAGCAAACAGACTAGCGGGGGGATCCTGGATACGCAGTATTTT. Its translation: CASKQTSGGILDTQYF.

This clonotype was counted only a few times. The chain employs TRBV9 and TRBJ2-5; a weak D match, TRBD1 (6 bases). The CDR3 sequence is 15 residues long. Germline CDR1 SGDLS, CDR2 YYNGEE. Trimming left V 2 bases short and J 6 bases short, with 17 bases between. The CDR3 region has the DNA TGTGCCAGCAGCGTTCAGGACAGCCATTTCCAGACCCAGTACTTC. Protein: CASSVQDSHFQTQYF.

The rearrangement links TRBV6-1 to TRBJ2-5, with 8 bases fitting TRBD2. Germline V gives CDR1 MNHNS, CDR2 SASEGT. V was pared by 6 bases and J by 6 bases, with 9 bases of the junction left unmatched. This CDR3 has 14 amino acids. The DNA of the CDR3 is TGTGCCAGCAGCGCACCCGGGGGGGCGAAGACCCAGTACTTC. Translating gives CASSAPGGAKTQYF.

The rearrangement joins TRBV6-1 to TRBJ1-4; 9 positions match TRBD1. This CDR3 is 15 amino acids long. J gave up 8 bases and V 6 bases, and 10 bases lay outside the gene matches. Germline-derived CDR1 and CDR2 are MNHNS and SASEGT. CDR3 amino acids: CASRGTGSVREKLFF. The CDR3 DNA is TGTGCCAGCAGGGGGACAGGGTCGGTACGGGAAAAACTGTTTTTT.

The chain carries TRBV18 and TRBJ2-7; 7 bases are a match to TRBD1. V trimming: 2 bases; J trimming: 3 bases; junction bases outside the gene matches: 7. Per germline, CDR1 KGHSH and CDR2 LQKENI. This CDR3 contains 15 residues. CDR3: CASSPEMAGGYEQYF. The DNA of the CDR3 is TGTGCCAGCTCACCAGAGATGGCAGGGGGCTACGAGCAGTACTTC.

This clonotype was seen only a few times. The chain joins TRBV10-2 to TRBJ2-2; 9 positions agree with TRBD1. CDR1 WSHSY and CDR2 SAAADI come from the germline V gene. After removal of 4 bases from V and 7 bases from J, the junction contained 4 bases not matched to a gene. This CDR3 comprises 14 residues. The CDR3 DNA is TGCGCCAGCAGTGCACAGGGGGCTGGCGGGGAGCTGTTTTTT. The encoded protein is CASSAQGAGGELFF.

This clonotype was counted many times. Written as DNA, the CDR3 is TGTGCCAGCTCACCACAGGACGATCAGCCCCAGCATTTT. Amino acid sequence: CASSPQDDQPQHF. The chain combines TRBV18 with TRBJ1-5; D gene ambiguous. The V end lost 1 base, the J end lost 5 bases, and 6 bases lay between the germline ends. The CDR3 consists of 13 residues. The germline gives CDR1 KGHSH, CDR2 LQKENI.

This chain connects TRBV27 to TRBJ2-6; 8 nucleotides line up with TRBD1. The V gene's germline CDR1 is MNHEY and CDR2 SMNVEV (reference sequence). The CDR3 length is 15 residues. V gave up 6 bases and J gave up 4 bases; unmatched junction bases: 5. The CDR3 spells CASRDRVAGANVLTF. CDR3 nucleotide sequence: TGTGCCAGCAGGGACAGGGTAGCCGGGGCCAACGTCCTGACTTTC.

A few counts support this clonotype. The CDR3 spells CASSALAGTSTDTQYF. The DNA of the CDR3 is TGCGCCAGCAGCGCCCTAGCGGGGACTAGCACAGATACGCAGTATTTT. The chain is built from TRBV5-1 and TRBJ2-3; 9 bases match TRBD2. Trimming cost V 4 bases and J 0 bases; bases outside gene matches: 6. There are 16 residues in the CDR3. Germline V gene sequence: CDR1 SGHRS, CDR2 YFSETQ.

This clonotype occurred a few times. This chain links TRBV10-2 with TRBJ2-5; D is unresolved. Trimming pared 0 bases from V and 2 bases from J, leaving 16 bases between. Germline V CDR1 and CDR2: WSHSY, SAAADI. This CDR3 has 17 residues. CDR3 sequence: CASSESIRKGEQETQYF. The CDR3 DNA reads TGCGCCAGCAGTGAGTCTATTAGGAAGGGTGAGCAAGAGACCCAGTACTTC.

This chain connects TRBV5-4 to TRBJ2-5; D gene uncertain. V was cut by 1 base and J by 1 base, with 11 bases left in between. CDR1 and CDR2 (germline): SGHNT, YYREEE (reference sequence). CDR3 length: 15 amino acids. In DNA form, the CDR3 reads TGTGCCAGCAGCTTGAACTTTGGAGTCCAAGAGACCCAGTACTTC. Translating gives CASSLNFGVQETQYF.

The sample holds many counts of this clonotype. The V gene is TRBV20-1, the J gene TRBJ2-5; D is unclear. The germline V gene encodes CDR1 DFQATT and CDR2 SNEGSKA (reference sequence). V lost 6 bases and J 4 bases, leaving 12 bases between the germline ends. The CDR3 is 12 residues long. The CDR3: CSAGPGGETQYF. CDR3 nucleotide sequence: TGCAGTGCCGGCCCGGGTGGAGAGACCCAGTACTTC.

This clonotype was picked up a small number of times. The chain is built from TRBV19 and TRBJ2-3, with TRBD2 matching 13 bases. V lost 5 bases to trimming and J lost 5 bases; unmatched junction nucleotides: 10. The germline CDR1 and CDR2 sequences are LNHDA and SQIVND (reference sequence). The CDR3 extends over 17 amino acids. Written as DNA, the CDR3 is TGTGCCAGTAGTCCTCGGACTAGCGGGAGCCAGGTAGATACGCAGTATTTT. This translates into CASSPRTSGSQVDTQYF.

The sample holds a few counts of this clonotype. Germline is not matched at one junction end, which may reflect a read error. The rearrangement joins TRBV29-1 to TRBJ2-5, with TRBD1 identical over 10 bases. Germline lookup yields CDR1 SQVTM and CDR2 ANQGSEA. This CDR3 has 11 amino acids. The CDR3 spells CSYKMKDRGFF. CDR3 bases: TGCAGCTATAAGATGAAGGACAGGGGGTTCTTC.

This clonotype was recorded many times. The CDR3 nucleotides are TGTGCCAGCCAAAGGACAGGAGATCAGCCCCAGCATTTT. The encoded protein is CASQRTGDQPQHF. The genes are TRBV12-3 or TRBV12-4 and TRBJ1-5; 7 bases map to TRBD1. The CDR3 extends over 13 amino acids. V gave up 8 bases and J gave up 5 bases; unmatched junction bases: 6.